These 26 T cell receptor beta chains originate from one sample sequenced in a study of beta chain features in type 1 diabetes. Isolated RNA was reverse transcribed in full, so expressed TCRB transcripts were sequenced. The assay was immunoSEQ multiplex PCR, and TCRdb's table has in-frame clones only and misses some. The sample gives about 320,000 clones, approximately 14% of which show up once; roughly 7% is in the top ten. Sequencing used central memory CD4+ T cells from blood. These receptors all stem from a man aged 25 to 40 in good health.

This clone turned up a few times. This chain links TRBV18 with TRBJ2-1; D is undetermined. The CDR3 has 12 residues. V shed 5 bases and J shed 4 bases, with 6 bases lying between them. From germline, CDR1 is KGHSH and CDR2 LQKENI. The CDR3 loop reads CASSIGYNEQFF. The DNA of the CDR3 is TGTGCCAGCTCAATAGGATACAATGAGCAGTTCTTC.

CDR3 sequence reads: CASSKLTGGADGYTF. The CDR3 nucleotides read TGTGCCAGCAGCAAATTGACAGGGGGCGCAGATGGCTACACCTTC. The chain joins TRBV7-9 to TRBJ1-2, with TRBD1 matching over 10 bases. Germline assignment: CDR1 SEHNR and CDR2 FQNEAQ (reference sequence). V dropped 5 bases and J dropped 6; count of bases not matched to a gene: 9. This CDR3 spans 15 amino acids.

This clone came up many times. V usage is TRBV29-1 and J usage is TRBJ2-3, with D perhaps TRBD1 or TRBD2 (6 bases each). The V end lost 3 bases, the J end lost 6 bases, and 13 bases lay between the germline ends. CDR1 is SQVTM and CDR2 is ANQGSEA in the germline V gene. CDR3 length: 13 amino acids. The CDR3 reads CSVDSGAGDTQYF. CDR3 DNA: TGCAGCGTTGATTCGGGGGCTGGGGATACGCAGTATTTT.

The CDR3, as DNA: TGTGCCAGCAGCTTACCCGGGACAGGATATCTTAATACGCAGTATTTT. This encodes CASSLPGTGYLNTQYF. The J gene is TRBJ2-3, the V gene TRBV5-4, with 8 bases aligning to TRBD1. V dropped 2 bases and J dropped 7; count of bases not matched to a gene: 12. CDR3 length equals 16 residues. Per germline, CDR1 SGHNT and CDR2 YYREEE (reference sequence).

The V and J genes are TRBV28 and TRBJ2-5, with D possibly matching TRBD2 (7 bases). The CDR3 spans 15 residues. CDR1 MDHEN and CDR2 SYDVKM come from the germline V gene. The ends were cut back, 7 bases at V and 1 base at J, with 16 bases in the middle. The CDR3 DNA reads as TGTGCCAGCACCCTCTCGGGGGGCCCCCAAGAGACCCAGTACTTC. Translating it yields CASTLSGGPQETQYF.

This clone was counted a few times. This chain uses TRBV7-2 with TRBJ2-1; 9 bases fit TRBD2. Unmatched junction bases numbered 3, after V lost 5 bases and J lost 10 bases. The germline V gene encodes CDR1 SGHTA and CDR2 FQGNSA. The CDR3 is made up of 12 amino acids. The CDR3 nucleotides are TGTGCCAGCAGCGCTAGCGGGGCGGAGCAGTTCTTC. It codes for CASSASGAEQFF.

This clone was seen a few times. This chain uses TRBV7-3 with TRBJ2-7; D might be TRBD2 (6 bases). This CDR3 contains 15 residues. The germline V and J ends were trimmed by 5 bases and 2 bases, with 16 bases remaining between them. Per germline, CDR1 SGHTA and CDR2 FQGTGA. CDR3: CASSQRGGPTYEQYV. For the CDR3, the DNA is TGTGCCAGCAGCCAAAGGGGAGGCCCAACCTACGAGCAGTACGTC.

This clone was detected only a few times. The identical CDR3 is also encoded by other nucleotide sequences in the sample. The chain joins TRBV11-2 to TRBJ2-7; unclear D gene. Germline loops: CDR1 SGHAT, CDR2 FQNNGV. Trimming cost V 1 base and J 1 base, with 2 bases left between them. The CDR3 sequence is 12 residues long. CDR3 bases: TGTGCCAGCAGCTTAGCATCCTACGAGCAGTACTTC. It is translated as CASSLASYEQYF.

This clone was found once. This CDR3 is CAWSVRVRGEQFF. For the CDR3, the DNA is TGTGCCTGGAGTGTCAGGGTACGCGGTGAGCAGTTCTTC. The rearrangement uses TRBV30 and TRBJ2-1; D is perhaps TRBD1 (5 bases). CDR1 is GTSNPN and CDR2 is SVGIG in the germline V gene (reference sequence). This CDR3 region has 13 residues. With 0 bases removed from V and 9 bases from J, the gap between germline ends came to 12 bases.

This sequence joins TRBV2 and TRBJ2-1; 10 nucleotides align to TRBD2. V lost 7 bases to trimming and J lost 10 bases; unmatched junction nucleotides: 13. Germline V CDR1 and CDR2: SNHLY, FYNNEI. This CDR3 spans 15 amino acids. As DNA, the CDR3 is TGTGCCAGCAAACTCGTGCTAGCGGGAGTAAACGAGCAGTTCTTC. Residues: CASKLVLAGVNEQFF.

This clone was detected a few times. The chain carries TRBV30 and TRBJ1-4, with 9 bases lining up with TRBD1. The CDR3 consists of 16 residues. The J segment lost 7 bases and the V segment lost 0 bases, leaving 9 bases of the junction unmatched. The germline V gene encodes CDR1 GTSNPN and CDR2 SVGIG (reference sequence). The CDR3 reads CAWSVMVQGAGEKLFF. The CDR3 DNA sequence: TGTGCCTGGAGTGTGATGGTACAGGGGGCAGGTGAAAAACTGTTTTTT.

As for this clone: This CDR3 is also generated by other DNA sequences in the sample. The V and J genes are TRBV2 and TRBJ1-5, with TRBD1 as a possible D gene (5 bases). The germline gives CDR1 SNHLY, CDR2 FYNNEI. The CDR3 has 13 amino acids. V lost 8 bases and J lost 5, with 13 bases in between. The CDR3 here is CASRGTGDQPQHF. The CDR3 nucleotides are TGTGCCAGCCGCGGGACGGGGGATCAGCCCCAGCATTTT.

This clone appeared a few times. The chain couples TRBV18 to TRBJ1-1; TRBD1 matches at 8 bases. The CDR3 is 15 amino acids. Looked up from germline, CDR1 is KGHSH and CDR2 is LQKENI. Trimming cost V 5 bases and J 3 bases; bases outside gene matches: 8. This CDR3 reads CASSAGQGPYTEAFF. CDR3 nucleotides: TGTGCCAGCTCAGCCGGACAGGGACCATACACTGAAGCTTTCTTT.

This chain connects TRBV13 to TRBJ2-1; 11 nucleotides line up with TRBD1. J was trimmed by 3 bases and V by 5 bases; bases with no gene match: 3. CDR1 is PRHDT, CDR2 FYEKMQ, per germline (reference sequence). CDR3 length: 15 amino acids. In DNA form, the CDR3 reads TGTGCCAGCAGCCGTGGGACAGGGGGCTACAATGAGCAGTTCTTC. Translated: CASSRGTGGYNEQFF.

This clone was picked up a small number of times. The rearrangement joins TRBV5-4 to TRBJ2-5; 10 bases match TRBD1. Germline V gene sequence: CDR1 SGHNT, CDR2 YYREEE (reference sequence). J lost 2 bases, V lost 7 bases, and 5 bases had no gene match. This CDR3 region has 14 residues. CDR3 nucleotide sequence: TGTGCCAGCTCTGACAGGGGGCGACAAGAGACCCAGTACTTC. Translating it yields CASSDRGRQETQYF. Full variable domain (missing parts from reference TRBV5-4 and TRBJ2-5): ETGVTQSPTHLIKTRGQQVTLRCSSQSGHNTVSWYQQALGQGPQFIFQYYREEENGRGNFPPRFSGLQFPNYSSELNVNALELDDSALYLCASSDRGRQETQYFGPGTRLLVL.

This clone was seen at least ten times. The chain uses TRBV7-9 and TRBJ1-3; possible D gene TRBD1, 6 bases. This CDR3 is 16 amino acids long. Germline assignment: CDR1 SEHNR and CDR2 FQNEAQ (reference sequence). The V and J ends lost 6 bases and 0 bases respectively, with 15 bases between them. The DNA of the CDR3 is TGTGCCAGCAGTCGTACTGGACAGCACTCTGGAAACACCATATATTTT. Translating it yields CASSRTGQHSGNTIYF.

The J gene is TRBJ2-2, the V gene TRBV6-6; D might be TRBD2 (7 bases). CDR3 length: 14 residues. CDR1 and CDR2 (germline): MNHNY, SVGAGI (reference sequence). Trimming took off 7 bases at V and 7 bases at J, with 16 bases between the two ends. The CDR3 DNA sequence: TGTGCCAGCAAACGGGGGGCGTTTGTCGGGGAGCTGTTTTTT. Residues: CASKRGAFVGELFF.

This clone appeared a few times. The chain recombines TRBV9 with TRBJ2-7; 12 bases are a match to TRBD2. Looked up from germline, CDR1 is SGDLS and CDR2 is YYNGEE. The V and J ends lost 0 bases and 7 bases, in that order; junction bases with no gene match: 5. The CDR3 contains 15 residues. The CDR3 is CASSVGLAGVGEQYF. Here the CDR3 DNA reads TGTGCCAGCAGCGTAGGACTAGCGGGGGTTGGGGAGCAGTACTTC.

Details on this clone: The germline gene is not matched at one end of the junction; a read error may be the cause. The rearrangement links TRBV5-4 to TRBJ2-1; 8 nucleotides align to TRBD2. The V gene's germline CDR1 is SGHNT and CDR2 YYREEE (reference sequence). The CDR3 spans 16 residues. The DNA of the CDR3 is TGCGCCAGCAGCCAGGCACTAGCGGCAAGCTACAATGAGCAGTTCTTC. It translates to CASSQALAASYNEQFF.

This clone was found a few times. This chain links TRBV30 with TRBJ2-1, with 7 bases identical to TRBD2. Germline loops: CDR1 GTSNPN, CDR2 SVGIG (reference sequence). This CDR3 has 14 residues. V lost 1 base, J lost 4 bases, and 4 bases stayed unmatched. The CDR3, as DNA: TGTGCCTGGAGTGGGGCTAGCGGATACAATGAGCAGTTCTTC. Its translation is CAWSGASGYNEQFF. Complete variable domain (other parts from reference TRBV30 and TRBJ2-1): SQTIHQWPATLVQPVGSPLSLECTVEGTSNPNLYWYRQAAGRGLQLLFYSVGIGQISSEVPQNLSASRPQDRQFILSSKKLLLSDSGFYLCAWSGASGYNEQFFGPGTRLTVL.

This clone came up a few times. The same CDR3 also results from other DNA sequences found in this sample. The chain uses TRBV2 and TRBJ2-5; D possibly uses TRBD1 or TRBD2 (5 bases each). CDR1 SNHLY and CDR2 FYNNEI come from the germline V gene. V gave up 4 bases and J gave up 5 bases, with 5 bases separating them. This CDR3 region has 11 residues. The CDR3 sequence: CASSGGETQYF. DNA of the CDR3: TGTGCCAGCAGTGGGGGGGAGACCCAGTACTTC.

The chain uses TRBV7-3 and TRBJ2-4; D perhaps matches TRBD2 (6 bases). The CDR3 runs 15 residues. Germline assignment: CDR1 SGHTA and CDR2 FQGTGA. V lost 5 bases, J lost 6 bases, and 17 bases lay in between. CDR3 protein: CASSQTRASVNIQYF. In DNA, the CDR3 is TGTGCCAGCAGCCAAACCAGGGCTAGCGTAAACATTCAGTACTTC.

The chain joins TRBV5-1 to TRBJ1-2; tentatively, D is TRBD1 (5 bases). Germline V gene sequence: CDR1 SGHRS, CDR2 YFSETQ. CDR3 length equals 15 residues. The germline V and J ends were trimmed by 0 bases and 6 bases, with 15 bases remaining between them. CDR3 DNA: TGCGCCAGCAGCTTGGATCAGGGAAGTAGGGATGGCTACACCTTC. Protein: CASSLDQGSRDGYTF.

The chain uses TRBV6-5 and TRBJ1-5; 7 positions match TRBD1. The junction had 1 base not matched to a gene; V was cut back by 4 bases and J by 4 bases. The CDR3 sequence is 13 residues long. The V gene's germline CDR1 is MNHEY and CDR2 SVGAGI. CDR3 region: CASSSQGNQPQHF. In nucleotides, the CDR3 is TGTGCCAGCAGTTCACAGGGGAATCAGCCCCAGCATTTT.

The table lists this clone with a few counts. The chain combines TRBV21-1 with TRBJ2-7; the listed D gene, TRBD2, was not tested against the DNA. TRBV21-1 is labeled a pseudogene. The CDR3 length is 18 residues. CDR3 amino acids: CASSKPSGLLLTVHEQYV. CDR3 DNA: TGTGCCAGCAGCAAACCCTCGGGACTTCTCTTAACCGTCCACGAGCAGTACGTC.

V gene TRBV9 combines with J gene TRBJ2-3; no clear D. V shed 1 base and J shed 2 bases, with 5 bases lying between them. The CDR3 is 13 residues long. Looked up from germline, CDR1 is SGDLS and CDR2 is YYNGEE. The CDR3 DNA sequence: TGTGCCAGCAGCGTACCCCCCACAGATACGCAGTATTTT. Its translation is CASSVPPTDTQYF.